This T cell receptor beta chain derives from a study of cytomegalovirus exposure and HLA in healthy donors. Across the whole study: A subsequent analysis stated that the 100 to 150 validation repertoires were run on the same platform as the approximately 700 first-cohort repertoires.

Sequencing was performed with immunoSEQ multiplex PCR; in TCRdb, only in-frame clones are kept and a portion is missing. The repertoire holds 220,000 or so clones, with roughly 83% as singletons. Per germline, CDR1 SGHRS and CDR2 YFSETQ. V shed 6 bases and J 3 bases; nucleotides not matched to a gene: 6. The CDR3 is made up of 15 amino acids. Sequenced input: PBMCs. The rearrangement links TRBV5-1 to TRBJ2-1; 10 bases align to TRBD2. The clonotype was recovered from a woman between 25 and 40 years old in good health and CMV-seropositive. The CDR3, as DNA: TGCGCCAGCAAAGTAGCGGGAGGATACTACAATGAGCAGTTCTTC. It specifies CASKVAGGYYNEQFF.